A selection of T cell receptor beta chains follows, all from one sample in a study of T cell responses to AZD1222 COVID-19 vaccine. TCRdb's table, derived via immunoSEQ multiplex PCR, lists solely in-frame clones and lacks some. The table shows roughly 140,000 clones, with around nine tenths occurring only once. This specimen consisted of peripheral blood, obtained on day 0 of AZD1222 vaccination. The receptors were sampled from an adult in good health. The CDR3 runs from the conserved cysteine through the conserved F or W. D genes are given only for firm matches. A row's size may be missing; if present it is once, few, many or a size class.

>.|.|TRBV6-5|TRBJ2-5
TGTGCCAGCAGCTCCGAGGGCCAAGAGACCCAGTACTTC
CASSSEGQETQYF
>.|.|TRBV29-1|TRBJ2-7
TGCAGCGTTACTTACGCGGGACGTTCCTACGAGCAGTACTTC
CSVTYAGRSYEQYF
>.|.|TRBV28|TRBJ1-5
TGTGCCAGCACTCTGGAAGGCCAGCCCCAGCATTTT
CASTLEGQPQHF
>.|.|TRBV4-3|TRBJ1-1
TGCGCCAGCAGCCATTACGCAGGGTCCACTGAAGCTTTCTTT
CASSHYAGSTEAFF
>.|TRBD2|TRBV19|TRBJ2-5
TGTGCCAGTAGTATGGGGGGGAACCCCCCCCAGACCCAGTACTTC
CASSMGGNPPQTQYF
>.|TRBD2|TRBV7-3|TRBJ2-1
TGTGCCAGCAGCGTGTCCGGGACTACTCCACTAACTCAGTTCTTC
CASSVSGTTPLTQFF
>.|TRBD1|TRBV10-3|TRBJ1-1
TGTGCCATCAGGACAGGGGGCTCAACTGAAGCTTTCTTT
CAIRTGGSTEAFF
>.|.|TRBV15|TRBJ1-2
TGTGCCACCAGCTTACAGAGAGGAACAAACTATGGCTACACCTTC
CATSLQRGTNYGYTF
>.|.|TRBV2|TRBJ2-2
TGTGCCAGCAGTGAACTCAGGCGGGGGAACACCGGGGAGCTGTTTTTT
CASSELRRGNTGELFF
>.|TRBD1|TRBV6-1|TRBJ1-3
TGTGCCAGCAGTGAGGTCCCGGGACAGGGGACGGGTGGAAACACCATATATTTT
CASSEVPGQGTGGNTIYF
>.|TRBD2|TRBV2|TRBJ2-1
TGTGCCAGCAGTGCACTCAGGGAGGGTTTGGTGCAGTTCTTC
CASSALREGLVQFF
>once|.|TRBV11-2|TRBJ1-1
TGTGCCAGCAGCTTAGGGAGGGGCGGGCAGAACACTGAAGCTTTCTTT
CASSLGRGGQNTEAFF
>.|.|TRBV28|TRBJ2-7
TGTGCCAGCAGTTCCGCCGGGGCGACGTCTCGCTACGAGCAGTACTTC
CASSSAGATSRYEQYF
>.|TRBD1|TRBV6-4|TRBJ1-3
TGTGCCAGCAGTGGATCCCATACTACAGGGGCCGGAAACACCATATATTTT
CASSGSHTTGAGNTIYF
>.|TRBD2|TRBV15|TRBJ2-2
TGTGCCACCAGCAGAGTTGTTCCTAGCGGTCCCGGGGAGCTGTTTTTT
CATSRVVPSGPGELFF
>.|TRBD1|TRBV12-5|TRBJ1-1
TGTGCTAGTGGCGCCGGGACAGGGAGCGCTGAAGCTTTCTTT
CASGAGTGSAEAFF
>.|.|TRBV6-6|TRBJ2-7
TGTGCCAGCAGTCGATCCCCCCAGGAGCAGTACTTC
CASSRSPQEQYF
>.|.|TRBV10-2|TRBJ1-1
TGCGCCAGCAGTGAGCAGCTGTTGCAGCGTGAAGCTTTCTTT
CASSEQLLQREAFF
>.|TRBD1|TRBV9|TRBJ1-6
TGTGCCAGCAGCCCCGGGACAGGATCTTCACCCCTCCACTTT
CASSPGTGSSPLHF
>once|.|TRBV24-1|TRBJ2-5
TGTGCCACCAGTAAAGGGGGGGACGTTCAAGAGACCCAGTACTTC
CATSKGGDVQETQYF
>.|.|TRBV5-4|TRBJ1-2
TGTGCCAGCAGCTTTGGGACATGGGAGGGCGGCTACACCTTC
CASSFGTWEGGYTF
>.|TRBD1|TRBV25-1|TRBJ2-1
TGTGCCAGCAGTGAATCCTGGCCGGGGACAGGGGGCTACAATGAGCAGTTCTTC
CASSESWPGTGGYNEQFF
>.|.|TRBV28|TRBJ2-5
TGTGCCAGCAGTTTAAACAGGGCAGCTACAGAGACCCAGTACTTC
CASSLNRAATETQYF
>once|.|TRBV6-2/TRBV6-3|TRBJ1-1
TGTGCCAGCAGTTACTCAGGGGACCTAAGGGGTGGCGGTGAAGCTTTCTTT
CASSYSGDLRGGGEAFF
>.|.|TRBV7-9|TRBJ1-2
TGTGCCAGCAGAGGTACAACGAACTATGGCTACACCTTC
CASRGTTNYGYTF
>.|.|TRBV5-1|TRBJ1-6
TGCGCCAGCAGCTTGGATTATAATTCACCCCTCCACTTT
CASSLDYNSPLHF
>.|.|TRBV24-1|TRBJ1-2
TGTGCCACCAGTGATGGGTTATCGGTAGCTAACTATGGCTACACCTTC
CATSDGLSVANYGYTF
>.|TRBD2|TRBV15|TRBJ2-1
TGTGCCACCAGCAGAGATTACGCTAGCGGGAGGGCACGGGAGCAGTTCTTC
CATSRDYASGRAREQFF
>.|.|TRBV27|TRBJ2-7
TGTGCCAGCCGGGGGAGGTACGAGCAGTACTTC
CASRGRYEQYF
>once|.|TRBV7-9|TRBJ1-2
TGTGCCAGCAGCTATGCAGTGGCGATGGGCTACACCTTC
CASSYAVAMGYTF
>.|TRBD2|TRBV6-5|TRBJ2-1
TGTGCCAGCAGGCCAACTAGCGGGCTATACAATGAGCAGTTCTTC
CASRPTSGLYNEQFF
>once|.|TRBV6-4|TRBJ2-2
TGTGCCAGCAGTGACTCGAACTCGCCGGGCTTGGACACCGGGGAGCTGTTTTTT
CASSDSNSPGLDTGELFF
>.|.|TRBV27|TRBJ1-2
TGTGCCAGCAGTTTTGCAGGAACGAACTATGGCTACACCTTC
CASSFAGTNYGYTF
>.|.|TRBV11-2|TRBJ1-1
TGTGCCAGCAGCTTAGATTTGCTAAATACTGAAGCTTTCTTT
CASSLDLLNTEAFF
>.|TRBD2|TRBV23-1|TRBJ2-3
TGCGCCAGCGGACCCCACGCGGGAGCGGCCGCAGATACGCAGTATTTT
CASGPHAGAAADTQYF
>.|.|TRBV7-2|TRBJ2-1
TGTGCCAGCAGCCTCCCGTCGACAGGGGAGGGCTTCAATGAGCAGTTCTTC
CASSLPSTGEGFNEQFF
>once|TRBD2|TRBV15|TRBJ2-1
TGTGCCACCAGCAGAGATCGGCTAGCGGCTTACAATGAGCAGTTCTTC
CATSRDRLAAYNEQFF
>.|.|TRBV19|TRBJ1-6
TGTGCCAGTAGTATAGGACGGCATTATAATTCACCCCTCCACTTT
CASSIGRHYNSPLHF
>.|.|TRBV3-1/TRBV3-2|TRBJ1-2
TGTGCCAGTAGCCAAGGGTTTCAGGTTAACTATGGCTACACCTTC
CASSQGFQVNYGYTF
>.|TRBD1|TRBV13|TRBJ2-1
TGTGCCAGCAGCCTATTACAGGGGCCCTCCTCCTACAATGAGCAGTTCTTC
CASSLLQGPSSYNEQFF
>.|TRBD1|TRBV2|TRBJ1-6
TGTGCCAGCACTGAAACAGGGGATAATTCACCCCTCCACTTT
CASTETGDNSPLHF
>.|.|TRBV5-4|TRBJ2-3
TGTGCCAGCAGCCCATGGCCGGGCAGGGTAGTTGCGGATACGCAGTATTTT
CASSPWPGRVVADTQYF
>.|TRBD1|TRBV6-5|TRBJ2-7
TGTGCCAGCAGACGGACAGGGGGGGCATACGAGCAGTACTTC
CASRRTGGAYEQYF
>.|TRBD1|TRBV7-2|TRBJ1-6
TGTGCCAGCAGCAACCGGGACAGGGATTCACCCCTCCACTTT
CASSNRDRDSPLHF
>.|.|TRBV19|TRBJ2-1
TGTGCCAGTACTTCCGGGACCGGCGCCTACAATGAGCAGTTCTTC
CASTSGTGAYNEQFF
>few|.|TRBV7-2|TRBJ1-4
TGTGCCAGCAGCTTAGACCGTAGTGAAAAACTGTTTTTT
CASSLDRSEKLFF